These 7 T cell receptor beta chains were all obtained from the same sample, sequenced in a study of blood T cell repertoires in COVID-19. Profiled with immunoSEQ multiplex PCR; TCRdb holds only in-frame clones, not every one. The table includes some 120,000 clones, over 75% detected once. Specimen: peripheral blood. The receptors here all came from a man in his thirties or forties with COVID-19, enrolled during active disease.

CDR3 in DNA: TGCGCCAGCAGCTTGGAGGGGGCGGGCGGCTACACCTTC. Translating gives CASSLEGAGGYTF. V gene TRBV5-1 combines with J gene TRBJ1-2, with 7 bases aligning to TRBD1. CDR1 is SGHRS and CDR2 is YFSETQ in the germline V gene. This CDR3 comprises 13 residues. V was pared by 0 bases and J by 8 bases, with 4 bases of the junction left unmatched.

The chain employs TRBV19 and TRBJ1-2; D perhaps matches TRBD1 (6 bases). The length of the CDR3 is 14 residues. CDR1 is LNHDA and CDR2 is SQIVND in the germline V gene (reference sequence). V was clipped by 5 bases and J by 4 bases, with 14 bases between them. This chain's CDR3 is CASSPPGHPYGYTF. The CDR3 DNA sequence: TGTGCCAGTAGTCCCCCGGGACACCCCTATGGCTACACCTTC.

This clone was found once. The chain couples TRBV5-1 to TRBJ1-4; TRBD1 matches 8 bases. CDR3 length equals 15 residues. V dropped 4 bases and J dropped 2; count of bases not matched to a gene: 4. Germline V lookup: CDR1 SGHRS, CDR2 YFSETQ. CDR3 nucleotide sequence: TGCGCCAGCAGCGCCAGACAGGGGACTAATGAAAAACTGTTTTTT. Translation: CASSARQGTNEKLFF.

The rearrangement joins TRBV6-5 to TRBJ2-3; D is perhaps TRBD1 (6 bases). Germline V gives CDR1 MNHEY, CDR2 SVGAGI. Trimming shortened V by 2 bases and J by 5 bases, and 11 bases separated the two germline ends. The CDR3 consists of 14 residues. In nucleotides, the CDR3 is TGTGCCAGCAGTTACCGACAGGTTATAGATACGCAGTATTTT. This gives the protein CASSYRQVIDTQYF.

The V call is TRBV10-3, the J call TRBJ1-6; D is possibly TRBD1 (5 bases). The V gene lost 6 bases and the J gene lost 10 bases, with 16 bases spanning the gap. The CDR3 runs 14 residues. Looked up from germline, CDR1 is ENHRY and CDR2 is SYGVKD. DNA for the CDR3: TGTGCCATCAGAGAGGGGAGGGAGGAATCACCCCTCCACTTT. As protein: CAIREGREESPLHF.

This rearrangement joins TRBV7-2 to TRBJ2-3; 9 nucleotides line up with TRBD2. The germline CDR1 and CDR2 sequences are SGHTA and FQGNSA. The CDR3 has 17 amino acids. Trimming cost V 2 bases and J 6 bases; bases outside gene matches: 12. CDR3 residues: CASSLRRLAGLSDTQYF. The CDR3 region has the DNA TGTGCCAGCAGCTTACGGAGGCTAGCGGGATTGTCTGATACGCAGTATTTT.

The chain employs TRBV29-1 and TRBJ1-5; D gene uncertain. V lost 6 bases, J lost 10 bases, and 19 bases lay in between. The V gene's germline CDR1 is SQVTM and CDR2 ANQGSEA. The CDR3 has 13 residues. As DNA, the CDR3 is TGCAGCGTAAATATAGACGGGGAGGATCCCCAGCATTTT. This sequence encodes CSVNIDGEDPQHF.